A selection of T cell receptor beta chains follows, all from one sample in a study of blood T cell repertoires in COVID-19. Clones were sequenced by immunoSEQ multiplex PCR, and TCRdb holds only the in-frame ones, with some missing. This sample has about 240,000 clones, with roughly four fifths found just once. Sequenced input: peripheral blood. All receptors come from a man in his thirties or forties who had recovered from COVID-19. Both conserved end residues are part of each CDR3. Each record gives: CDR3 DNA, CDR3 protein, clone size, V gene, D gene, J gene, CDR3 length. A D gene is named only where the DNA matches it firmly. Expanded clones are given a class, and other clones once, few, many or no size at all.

TGTGCCAGCAGACAACAACAGGGGGCTGTCTATGGCTACACCTTC CASRQQQGAVYGYTF . TRBV6-6 TRBD1 TRBJ1-2 15
TGTGCCAGCGTTGCCAGGGTTAACATGAACACTGAAGCTTTCTTT CASVARVNMNTEAFF once TRBV6-5 . TRBJ1-1 15
TGCAGTGCTAGTGTAGCTAACTATGGCTACACCTTC CSASVANYGYTF . TRBV20-1 . TRBJ1-2 12
TGTGCCAGCAGTCCTTGGACAGAATCTAACTATGGCTACACCTTC CASSPWTESNYGYTF . TRBV27 . TRBJ1-2 15
TGTGCCAGCAGCTTAATAGCTCGCGGGGCTGAAGCTTTCTTT CASSLIARGAEAFF . TRBV7-8 . TRBJ1-1 14
TGTGCCAGCAGCAAAGTAGATGGCGGGGGGGCCTACAATGAGCAGTTCTTC CASSKVDGGGAYNEQFF . TRBV21-1 . TRBJ2-1 17
TGTGCCAGTGTGACAGGGGATGGGGCAGATACGCAGTATTTT CASVTGDGADTQYF . TRBV6-5 TRBD1 TRBJ2-3 14
TGTGCCAGCAGCTTGGGGACAGGGCCTGGAAACACCATATATTTT CASSLGTGPGNTIYF . TRBV7-2 TRBD1 TRBJ1-3 15
TGTGCCAGCAGTGTCTTGAATGAGCAGTTCTTC CASSVLNEQFF . TRBV2 . TRBJ2-1 11
TGTGCCAGCAGTGACGGGGTTACTGAAGCTTTCTTT CASSDGVTEAFF . TRBV2 . TRBJ1-1 12
TGCGCCAGCAGCTTGGCCTGGGGGGGTGAGAACAACAATGAGCAGTTCTTC CASSLAWGGENNNEQFF . TRBV5-1 TRBD2 TRBJ2-1 17
TGTGCCAGCAGCTTACAGGCGGAGACTGAAGCTTTCTTT CASSLQAETEAFF few TRBV5-4 . TRBJ1-1 13
TGTGCCAGCAGAGGACAGGGAGCTCAGCCCCAGCATTTT CASRGQGAQPQHF . TRBV2 TRBD1 TRBJ1-5 13
TGTGCCAGCAGACTACAGGGTTACGAGCAGTACTTC CASRLQGYEQYF . TRBV3-1/TRBV3-2 . TRBJ2-7 12
TGTGCCAGCAGTGCCTCACCAAACAGGGTCGGGGCCAACGTCCTGACTTTC CASSASPNRVGANVLTF . TRBV6-4 . TRBJ2-6 17
TGTGCCAGCAGCTTAGGGGGGGACGCCACAGATACGCAGTATTTT CASSLGGDATDTQYF once TRBV5-6 . TRBJ2-3 15
TGTGCCAGCAGTATCGCTGACAGGGGGCCGTACCAAGAGACCCAGTACTTC CASSIADRGPYQETQYF . TRBV25-1 TRBD1 TRBJ2-5 17
TGCGCCAGCAGCCGCGGGGATGAGGCCTATAATTCACCCCTCCACTTT CASSRGDEAYNSPLHF medium-sized TRBV5-1 . TRBJ1-6 16
TGTGCCAGCAGCTTAGGGCCTACGGGTTTTTACGAGCAGTACTTC CASSLGPTGFYEQYF . TRBV7-2 . TRBJ2-7 15
TGTGCCATCTCCGCCGGAGGGGCTCGCGGGGAGCTGTTTTTT CAISAGGARGELFF . TRBV24-1 . TRBJ2-2 14
TGTGCCAGCAGCGACAGACCTGGGGCACCCCTCCACTTT CASSDRPGAPLHF . TRBV7-2 . TRBJ1-6 13
TGTGCCAGCATTGGGACTAGCTACAATGAGCAGTTCTTC CASIGTSYNEQFF . TRBV2 TRBD2 TRBJ2-1 13
TGTGCCACCAGTGAGGCCGGGACTCTCGTCTCTGGGGCCAACGTCCTGACTTTC CATSEAGTLVSGANVLTF . TRBV24-1 . TRBJ2-6 18